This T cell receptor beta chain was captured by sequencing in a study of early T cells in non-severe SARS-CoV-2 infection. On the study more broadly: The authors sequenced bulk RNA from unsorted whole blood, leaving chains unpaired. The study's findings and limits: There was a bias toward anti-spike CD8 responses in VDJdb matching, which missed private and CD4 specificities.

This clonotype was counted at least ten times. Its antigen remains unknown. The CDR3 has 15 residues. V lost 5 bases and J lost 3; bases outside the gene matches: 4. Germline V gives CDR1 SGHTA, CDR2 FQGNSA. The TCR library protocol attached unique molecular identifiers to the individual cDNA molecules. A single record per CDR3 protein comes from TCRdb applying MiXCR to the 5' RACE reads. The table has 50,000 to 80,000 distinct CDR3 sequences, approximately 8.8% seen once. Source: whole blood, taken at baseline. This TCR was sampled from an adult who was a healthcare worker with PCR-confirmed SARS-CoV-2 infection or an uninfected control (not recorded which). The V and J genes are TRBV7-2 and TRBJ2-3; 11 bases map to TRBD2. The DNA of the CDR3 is TGTGCCAGCAGCCCAAGGACTAGCGGGACAGATACGCAGTATTTT. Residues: CASSPRTSGTDTQYF.